Included here is one T cell receptor beta chain sequence, with context. No antigen is known for it. The entry originates in a study of cytomegalovirus exposure and HLA in healthy donors. Study at large: Sequencing of some 200 million T cells in an earlier analysis found some 100 million unique TCR beta sequences. Study-wide results and caveats: Later on, an analysis showed TCR association rates differing by HLA locus, with DRB1 the most and HLA-C the fewest. Based on reports, TCR beta sequences accurately predicted HLA-A and HLA-B alleles for most subjects. Some V segments could not be told apart, so they were left out, TRBV6-2 and TRBV6-3 among them.

The primer mix had 60 Vbeta and 13 Jbeta primers. TCRdb's copy holds only in-frame clones and misses some; the assay was immunoSEQ multiplex PCR. Of about 190,000 clones listed, approximately 88% are singletons. The CDR3 consists of 14 residues. V was clipped by 4 bases and J by 5 bases, with 15 bases between them. Germline values: CDR1 SGHRS, CDR2 YFSETQ. The chain carries TRBV5-1 and TRBJ1-1; TRBD1 is a possible D gene (6 bases). The clonotype was recovered from a boy between 2 and 10 years old in good health and CMV-seronegative. The sequenced material came from PBMCs. The CDR3 nucleotides read TGCGCCAGCAGCGTGACAGGAATGAGGACTGAAGCTTTCTTT. Residues: CASSVTGMRTEAFF.